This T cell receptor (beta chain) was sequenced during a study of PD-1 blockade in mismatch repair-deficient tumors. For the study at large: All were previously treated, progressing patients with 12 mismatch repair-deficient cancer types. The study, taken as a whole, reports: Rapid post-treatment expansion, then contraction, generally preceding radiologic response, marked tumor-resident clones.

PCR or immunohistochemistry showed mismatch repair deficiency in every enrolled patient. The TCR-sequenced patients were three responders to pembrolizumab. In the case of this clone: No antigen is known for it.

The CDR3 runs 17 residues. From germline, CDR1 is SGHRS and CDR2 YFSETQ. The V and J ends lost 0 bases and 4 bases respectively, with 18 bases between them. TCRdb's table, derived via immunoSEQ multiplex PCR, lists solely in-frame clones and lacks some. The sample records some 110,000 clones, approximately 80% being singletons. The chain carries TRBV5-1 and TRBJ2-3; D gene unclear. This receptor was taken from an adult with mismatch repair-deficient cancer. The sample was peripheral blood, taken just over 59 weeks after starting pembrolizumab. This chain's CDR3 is CASSLAPARSFPDTQYF. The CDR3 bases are TGCGCCAGCAGCTTGGCGCCGGCTCGATCCTTTCCAGATACGCAGTATTTT.